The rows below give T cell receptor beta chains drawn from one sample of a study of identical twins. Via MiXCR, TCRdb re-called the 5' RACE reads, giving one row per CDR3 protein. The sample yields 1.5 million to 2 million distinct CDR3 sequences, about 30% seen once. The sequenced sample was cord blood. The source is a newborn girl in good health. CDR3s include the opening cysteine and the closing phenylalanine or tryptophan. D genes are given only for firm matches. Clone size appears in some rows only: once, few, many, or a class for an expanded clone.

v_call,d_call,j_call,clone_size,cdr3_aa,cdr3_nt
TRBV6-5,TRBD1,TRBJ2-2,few,CASSPTGGSTGELFF,TGTGCCAGCAGCCCAACAGGGGGCTCTACCGGGGAGCTGTTTTTT
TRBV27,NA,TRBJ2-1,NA,CASSQWDRDEQFF,TGTGCCAGCAGTCAATGGGACCGTGACGAGCAGTTCTTC
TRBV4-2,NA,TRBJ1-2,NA,CASSQGYRDGYTF,TGTGCCAGCAGCCAAGGATACAGAGATGGCTACACCTTC
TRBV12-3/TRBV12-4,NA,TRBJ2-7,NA,CASSPDGYAYEQYF,TGTGCCAGCAGCCCCGACGGTTATGCCTACGAGCAGTACTTC
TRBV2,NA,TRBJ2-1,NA,CASSPQVALTNVQFF,TGTGCCAGCAGCCCCCAAGTGGCTCTTACCAATGTGCAGTTCTTC
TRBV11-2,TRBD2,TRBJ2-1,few,CASRQLAGGRYTWNEQFF,TGTGCCAGCAGACAACTAGCGGGGGGGCGGTATACGTGGAATGAGCAGTTCTTC
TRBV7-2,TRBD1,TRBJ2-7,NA,CASSFSRGLPYEQYF,TGTGCCAGCAGCTTTTCCAGGGGGCTTCCCTACGAGCAGTACTTC
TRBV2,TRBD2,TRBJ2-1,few,CARTSGSYNEQFF,TGTGCCAGGACTAGCGGGTCCTACAATGAGCAGTTCTTC
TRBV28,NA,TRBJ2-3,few,CASTQSIYTDTQYF,TGTGCCAGCACCCAGTCGATATACACAGATACGCAGTATTTT
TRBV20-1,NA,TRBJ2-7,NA,CSASPSSGSYEQYF,TGCAGTGCTAGTCCGTCTTCAGGGTCCTACGAGCAGTACTTC
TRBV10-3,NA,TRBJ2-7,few,CAISETGSSYEQYF,TGTGCCATCAGTGAGACAGGGAGCTCCTACGAGCAGTACTTC
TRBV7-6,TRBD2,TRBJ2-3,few,CAGREGTSGTTDTQYF,TGTGCCGGCAGGGAAGGGACTAGCGGGACCACAGATACGCAGTATTTT
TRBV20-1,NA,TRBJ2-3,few,CSAPSSLDTQYF,TGCAGTGCCCCTTCAAGTTTAGATACGCAGTATTTT
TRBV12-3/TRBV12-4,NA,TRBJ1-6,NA,CASSENRLNSPLHF,TGTGCCAGCAGTGAGAACAGGCTTAATTCACCCCTCCACTTT
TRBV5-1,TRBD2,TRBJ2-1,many,CASSLGLAGIYNEQFF,TGCGCCAGCAGCTTGGGACTAGCGGGTATCTACAATGAGCAGTTCTTC
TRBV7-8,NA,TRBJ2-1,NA,CASSLALAGRSENGQFF,TGTGCCAGCAGCTTAGCGCTTGCGGGAAGGTCCGAAAATGGGCAGTTCTTC
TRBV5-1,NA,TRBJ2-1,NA,CASSWTGPDTQFF,TGCGCCAGCAGCTGGACGGGCCCAGATACGCAGTTCTTC
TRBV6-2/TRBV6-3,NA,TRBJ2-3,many,CASSPRTLHRTDTQYF,TGTGCCAGCAGCCCGCGAACTCTACACCGCACAGATACGCAGTATTTT
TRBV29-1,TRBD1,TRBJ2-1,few,CSPGTGGGEQFF,TGCAGCCCGGGGACAGGGGGCGGTGAGCAGTTCTTC
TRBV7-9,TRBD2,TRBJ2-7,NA,CASSLGSGRAAFGSYEQYF,TGTGCCAGCAGCTTAGGTAGCGGGAGGGCCGCTTTCGGTTCCTACGAGCAGTACTTC
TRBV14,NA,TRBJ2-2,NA,CASSVLGTGTGELFF,TGTGCCAGCAGCGTTTTGGGCACGGGGACCGGGGAGCTGTTTTTT
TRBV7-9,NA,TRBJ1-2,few,CASSLVAGAGALGYTF,TGTGCCAGCAGCTTAGTAGCCGGGGCGGGGGCGCTTGGCTACACCTTC
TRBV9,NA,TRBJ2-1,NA,CASSVGGYGNEQFF,TGTGCCAGCAGCGTAGGAGGATACGGCAATGAGCAGTTCTTC
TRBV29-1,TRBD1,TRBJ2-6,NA,CSVRTGSGANVLTF,TGCAGCGTACGGACAGGGAGCGGGGCCAACGTCCTGACTTTC
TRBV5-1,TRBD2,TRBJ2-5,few,CASSSGTSSSHEQYF,TGCGCCAGCAGCTCCGGGACTAGCTCTTCCCATGAGCAGTACTTC
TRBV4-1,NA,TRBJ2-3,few,CASRQLGRGPIGTDTQYF,TGCGCCAGCAGACAACTAGGACGGGGTCCTATTGGCACAGATACGCAGTATTTT
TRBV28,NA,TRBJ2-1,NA,CASSLGQGRIYNEQFF,TGTGCCAGCAGTTTAGGGCAGGGCAGGATCTACAATGAGCAGTTCTTC
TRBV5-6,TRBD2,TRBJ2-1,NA,CASSLMGLASYNEQFF,TGTGCCAGCAGCTTGATGGGACTAGCCTCCTACAATGAGCAGTTCTTC
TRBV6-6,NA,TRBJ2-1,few,CASSYADFYNEQFF,TGTGCCAGCAGTTACGCCGACTTCTACAATGAGCAGTTCTTC